The 19 T cell receptor beta chains below were found in one sample sequenced in a study of cytomegalovirus exposure and HLA in healthy donors. It was with 60 Vbeta and 13 Jbeta primers that the PCR ran. Using immunoSEQ multiplex PCR, the repertoire was profiled, and TCRdb retains in-frame clones only, with some absent. The sample records around 140,000 clones, 75% to 80% being singletons. The specimen was PBMCs. The receptors stem from a male donor in good health and CMV-seronegative.

V and J are TRBV6-5 and TRBJ1-1; weak D call: TRBD1 (6 bases). Trimming stripped 6 bases from V and 10 bases from J, with 15 bases between. CDR3 length equals 12 residues. The germline gives CDR1 MNHEY, CDR2 SVGAGI. In nucleotides, the CDR3 is TGTGCCAGCAGGGCCGGGGGGCAGAGAGCTTTCTTT. Translation: CASRAGGQRAFF.

The rearrangement links TRBV5-1 to TRBJ2-5; 7 nucleotides align to TRBD1. Losses at the gene ends were 1 base for V and 5 bases for J; bases not matched to a gene: 5. Germline CDR1 SGHRS, CDR2 YFSETQ. The CDR3 sequence is 14 residues long. The CDR3 nucleotides read TGCGCCAGCAGCTTGCAGGGGGTCGGGGAGACCCAGTACTTC. Translating gives CASSLQGVGETQYF.

The chain combines TRBV9 with TRBJ2-5; TRBD1 agrees at 8 bases. With 3 bases clipped from V and 2 bases from J, the junction kept 6 bases outside the gene matches. Germline-derived CDR1 and CDR2 are SGDLS and YYNGEE. The CDR3 runs to 15 residues. The CDR3 DNA reads as TGTGCCAGCAGCGGGGAGGACAGGGCACAAGAGACCCAGTACTTC. Translated: CASSGEDRAQETQYF.

This clone was detected a few times. The chain is built from TRBV9 and TRBJ2-5, with D tentatively TRBD2 (6 bases). CDR3 length equals 13 residues. Looked up from germline, CDR1 is SGDLS and CDR2 is YYNGEE. V lost 4 bases to trimming and J lost 2 bases, with 9 bases between them. As DNA, the CDR3 is TGTGCCAGCAGCCGGGACTTTCAAGAGACCCAGTACTTC. Translating gives CASSRDFQETQYF.

V and J are TRBV29-1 and TRBJ2-5, with 11 bases that match TRBD1. This CDR3 spans 14 amino acids. V lost 6 bases and J lost 3; bases outside the gene matches: 6. The germline V gene has CDR1 SQVTM and CDR2 ANQGSEA. CDR3 region: CSVTGTGGKETQYF. The CDR3 region has the DNA TGCAGCGTCACCGGGACAGGGGGAAAAGAGACCCAGTACTTC.

The CDR3, as DNA: TGTGCCAGCGAAGGACAGGGCCGCAATGAGCAGTTCTTC. Its translation: CASEGQGRNEQFF. The gene calls are TRBV5-4 and TRBJ2-1, with 8 bases that match TRBD1. CDR1 and CDR2 from the germline V gene are SGHNT and YYREEE (reference sequence). With V trimmed by 7 bases and J by 6 bases, 6 bases remained unmatched. The length of the CDR3 is 13 residues. Full variable domain (rest looked up from reference TRBV5-4 and TRBJ2-1): ETGVTQSPTHLIKTRGQQVTLRCSSQSGHNTVSWYQQALGQGPQFIFQYYREEENGRGNFPPRFSGLQFPNYSSELNVNALELDDSALYLCASEGQGRNEQFFGPGTRLTVL.

A single count supports this clone. The chain employs TRBV5-4 and TRBJ1-2, with D possibly being TRBD1 (6 bases). This CDR3 has 15 residues. Germline V gene data show CDR1 as SGHNT and CDR2 as YYREEE (reference sequence). V lost 2 bases to trimming and J lost 7 bases, with 18 bases between them. CDR3 in amino acids: CASSLPGRGASGYTF. CDR3 sequence (DNA): TGTGCCAGCAGCTTACCGGGACGGGGGGCGTCTGGCTACACCTTC.

This rearrangement joins TRBV5-6 to TRBJ1-1; no firm D call. Per the germline V gene, CDR1 is SGHDT and CDR2 is YYEEEE. The CDR3 totals 14 residues. Trimming removed 0 bases from V and 3 bases from J, with 9 bases in between. DNA for the CDR3: TGTGCCAGCAGCTTGGCCAGGTCACACACTGAAGCTTTCTTT. Translation: CASSLARSHTEAFF.

The rearrangement uses TRBV27 and TRBJ2-3; 8 positions agree with TRBD2. Germline assignment: CDR1 MNHEY and CDR2 SMNVEV (reference sequence). Unmatched junction bases numbered 3, after V lost 6 bases and J lost 1 base. The CDR3 sequence is 14 residues long. Here the CDR3 DNA reads TGTGCCAGCAGGCGTAGCGGGGGCACAGATACGCAGTATTTT. Its translation is CASRRSGGTDTQYF.

The chain recombines TRBV7-9 with TRBJ2-1; 9 bases map to TRBD1. CDR1 is SEHNR and CDR2 is FQNEAQ in the germline V gene (reference sequence). Germline trimming cut 4 bases from V and 6 bases from J; bases unmatched to any gene: 4. The CDR3 totals 14 residues. The CDR3 protein is CASSSGQGPNEQFF. The CDR3 DNA reads TGTGCCAGCAGCTCCGGACAGGGGCCCAATGAGCAGTTCTTC.

The chain recombines TRBV27 with TRBJ2-1; D possibly corresponds to TRBD2 (5 bases). This CDR3 is 15 amino acids long. Germline CDR1 and CDR2: MNHEY and SMNVEV (reference sequence). The V end lost 4 bases, the J end lost 0 bases, and 10 bases lay between the germline ends. DNA for the CDR3: TGTGCCAGCAGTTCCCCTAGCAGCTCCTACAATGAGCAGTTCTTC. It is translated as CASSSPSSSYNEQFF.

The rearrangement joins TRBV19 to TRBJ2-5; 8 bases line up with TRBD1. Germline CDR1 and CDR2: LNHDA and SQIVND (reference sequence). V lost 1 base, J lost 5 bases, and 6 bases stayed unmatched. The CDR3 has 15 residues. The CDR3 protein is CASSIGGRGRETQYF. CDR3 nucleotides: TGTGCCAGTAGTATAGGGGGCAGGGGGCGGGAGACCCAGTACTTC.

This chain connects TRBV19 to TRBJ2-6; D possibly corresponds to TRBD1 (5 bases). The CDR3 sequence is 16 residues long. The V end lost 4 bases, the J end lost 1 base, and 11 bases lay between the germline ends. The germline V gene has CDR1 LNHDA and CDR2 SQIVND (reference sequence). CDR3: CASSTYPGSGANVLTF. In DNA, the CDR3 is TGTGCCAGTAGTACCTACCCAGGGTCTGGGGCCAACGTCCTGACTTTC.

V usage is TRBV19 and J usage is TRBJ1-4, with TRBD1 as a possible D gene (5 bases). V gave up 10 bases and J gave up 3 bases, with 15 bases separating them. The germline V gene has CDR1 LNHDA and CDR2 SQIVND (reference sequence). There are 14 residues in the CDR3. The CDR3 region is CATLDSRSNEKLFF. The CDR3 DNA follows: TGTGCCACCCTAGACAGCCGTTCTAATGAAAAACTGTTTTTT.

This clone was picked up a small number of times. The genes are TRBV10-1 and TRBJ2-7, with a weak D call TRBD2 (5 bases). The germline V gene encodes CDR1 WNHNN and CDR2 SYGVQD (reference sequence). The V end was cut by 9 bases, the J end by 7 bases, with 19 bases between. The CDR3 consists of 13 residues. CDR3 DNA: TGCGCCAGTGGGGAAGCGGCTGTGGGGGAGCAGTACTTC. Protein sequence: CASGEAAVGEQYF.

CDR3 nucleotides: TGCGCCAGCAGCCAGGACAGGGTTGGCTACAATGAGCAGTTCTTC. Protein sequence: CASSQDRVGYNEQFF. The V call is TRBV5-1, the J call TRBJ2-1; 8 bases map to TRBD1. The CDR3 has 15 residues. J lost 3 bases, V lost 4 bases, and 6 bases had no gene match. Looked up from germline, CDR1 is SGHRS and CDR2 is YFSETQ.

The chain has TRBV25-1 and TRBJ2-2; a possible D gene is TRBD2 (5 bases). Germline V lookup: CDR1 MGHDK, CDR2 SYGVNS. The V end was cut by 1 base, the J end by 4 bases, with 13 bases between. The CDR3 consists of 16 residues. The CDR3 DNA is TGTGCCAGCAGTGAATGGGCGGGTGAGGGCACCGGGGAGCTGTTTTTT. Encoded protein: CASSEWAGEGTGELFF.

V is TRBV5-1 and J is TRBJ1-5; D might be TRBD1 (6 bases). Germline CDR1 SGHRS, CDR2 YFSETQ. This CDR3 is built from 16 residues. V lost 4 bases and J 0 bases, leaving 14 bases between the germline ends. Written as DNA, the CDR3 is TGCGCCAGCAGCACCAGGACAGTTAATAGCAATCAGCCCCAGCATTTT. Protein: CASSTRTVNSNQPQHF.

The genes are TRBV15 and TRBJ1-2, with D uncertain. Trimming cost V 0 bases and J 4 bases, with 12 bases left between them. The CDR3 sequence is 15 residues long. CDR1 is LNHNV and CDR2 is YYDKDF in the germline V gene (reference sequence). CDR3 DNA sequence: TGTGCCACCAGCAGAGATCAAGGCGGGATCTATGGCTACACCTTC. Encoded protein: CATSRDQGGIYGYTF.